This T cell receptor beta chain was observed in a study of CD4 T cells in relation to SARS-CoV-2 and coronaviruses. Study-level background: PBMCs were cultured with antigen for roughly 11 days before TCR beta sequencing.

The method was immunoSEQ multiplex PCR; TCRdb's version includes in-frame clones alone and lacks a portion of them. The data show fewer than 25,000 clones, over 70% seen once. In regard to this clone: Its antigen remains unidentified.

CD4+ T cells from unexposed donors were obtained before the COVID-19 pandemic (2011-2018). CD4+ T cells were isolated from the cells after about 11 days of culture. Testing used SARS-CoV-2 S/N and four cold-coronavirus spikes on unexposed-donor CD4+ T cells, cells permitting. Cultures received half-medium IL-2 refreshes on days 3 and 7. This CDR3 contains 15 residues. V shed 3 bases, J shed 5 bases, and the junction held 11 bases outside the gene matches. In germline, CDR1 is SGHNT, CDR2 YYREEE (reference sequence). The sequenced material came from CD4+ T cells from PBMCs, cultured in vitro. The J gene is TRBJ2-7, the V gene TRBV5-4; 7 nucleotides agree with TRBD1. The sequence was collected from a human donor in good health. The DNA of the CDR3 is TGTGCCAGCAGCTCGGGCGAGACAGGGACCAACGAGCAGTACTTC. This sequence encodes CASSSGETGTNEQYF.